These 19 T cell receptor beta chains originate from one sample sequenced in a study of T cells after posttransplantation cyclophosphamide. Libraries were prepared by immunoSEQ multiplex PCR; TCRdb keeps only in-frame clonotypes and omits some of them. Singletons are absent from the sample, which has 34,000 or so clones. Material: PBMCs. The receptors stem from a woman aged 45-65 years in good health and a related stem cell transplant donor.

This clone appeared many times. The chain has TRBV12-5 and TRBJ2-1; 10 bases align to TRBD2. The germline V gene has CDR1 LGHNT and CDR2 FRNRAP. This CDR3 is 19 amino acids long. Germline trimming cut 0 bases from V and 2 bases from J; bases unmatched to any gene: 10. DNA for the CDR3: TGTGCTAGTGGTTTGGTACTTCGGACTAGCGGAGGGGCCTACAATGAGCAGTTCTTC. Translating gives CASGLVLRTSGGAYNEQFF.

This clone was recorded many times. This chain links TRBV7-3 with TRBJ1-1; D is unclear. V lost 6 bases, J lost 0 bases, and 8 bases lay in between. The CDR3 covers 13 residues. The germline gives CDR1 SGHTA, CDR2 FQGTGA. The DNA for the CDR3 is TGTGCCAGCAGACGTACAGTGAACACTGAAGCTTTCTTT. It codes for CASRRTVNTEAFF. Full variable domain (remainder filled in from reference TRBV7-3 and TRBJ1-1): GAGVSQTPSNKVTEKGKYVELRCDPISGHTALYWYRQSLGQGPEFLIYFQGTGAADDSGLPNDRFFAVRPEGSVSTLKIQRTERGDSAVYLCASRRTVNTEAFFGQGTRLTVV.

This clone was recorded many times. This chain joins TRBV19 and TRBJ2-5; no clear D gene. In germline, CDR1 is LNHDA, CDR2 SQIVND (reference sequence). CDR3 length: 13 residues. Trimming shortened V by 0 bases and J by 5 bases, and 7 bases separated the two germline ends. As DNA, the CDR3 is TGTGCCAGTAGTATAGACAGATCGGAGACCCAGTACTTC. Residues: CASSIDRSETQYF.

In its sample, this clone was seen many times. The V call is TRBV9, the J call TRBJ2-2; no clear D gene. With 5 bases removed from V and 6 bases from J, the gap between germline ends came to 8 bases. Germline CDR1 reads SGDLS; CDR2 reads YYNGEE. The CDR3 is 12 amino acids. CDR3 in amino acids: CASRGPAGELFF. In nucleotides, the CDR3 is TGTGCCAGCAGAGGGCCAGCCGGGGAGCTGTTTTTT. The complete variable domain, with remaining parts taken from reference TRBV9 and TRBJ2-2, reads DSGVTQTPKHLITATGQRVTLRCSPRSGDLSVYWYQQSLDQGLQFLIQYYNGEERAKGNILERFSAQQFPDLHSELNLSSLELGDSALYFCASRGPAGELFFGEGSRLTVL.

This clone was seen many times. This chain connects TRBV27 to TRBJ2-7; 10 nucleotides match TRBD1. Germline assignment: CDR1 MNHEY and CDR2 SMNVEV (reference sequence). This CDR3 has 16 residues. Trimming cost V 3 bases and J 7 bases; bases outside gene matches: 12. The CDR3 protein is CASSLDLGQGRREQYF. Written as DNA, the CDR3 is TGTGCCAGCAGTTTGGATTTGGGACAGGGGAGGCGAGAGCAGTACTTC.

At least ten counts were recorded for this clone. V usage is TRBV6-6 and J usage is TRBJ2-7; 7 nucleotides align to TRBD1. Germline V CDR1 and CDR2: MNHNY, SVGAGI (reference sequence). V shed 6 bases, J shed 1 base, and the junction held 3 bases outside the gene matches. The CDR3 is 13 amino acids. For the CDR3, the DNA is TGTGCCAGCAGGGAGACAGGGTCCTACGAGCAGTACTTC. Translated, it gives CASRETGSYEQYF.

This clone was observed many times. This chain joins TRBV2 and TRBJ1-1, with 7 positions matching TRBD1. Trimming removed 6 bases from V and 4 bases from J; junction bases left unmatched: 5. In germline, CDR1 is SNHLY, CDR2 FYNNEI. The CDR3 is 13 residues long. The chain's CDR3 is CASRATGVTEAFF. The DNA for the CDR3 is TGTGCCAGCAGGGCCACAGGGGTCACTGAAGCTTTCTTT.

This clone was seen many times. The rearrangement links TRBV19 to TRBJ1-2; 10 nucleotides match TRBD1. Germline CDR1 reads LNHDA; CDR2 reads SQIVND (reference sequence). The junction had 8 bases not matched to a gene; V was cut back by 3 bases and J by 7 bases. This CDR3 contains 15 residues. The CDR3 coding sequence is TGTGCCAGTAGTATCGCAAGACAGGGGGCGGCTGGCTACACCTTC. The encoded protein is CASSIARQGAAGYTF.

This clone came up many times. The chain is built from TRBV7-2 and TRBJ1-3, with a tentative D call TRBD1 (6 bases). Trimming pared 9 bases from V and 6 bases from J, leaving 27 bases between. Per germline, CDR1 SGHTA and CDR2 FQGNSA. CDR3 length: 17 amino acids. The CDR3 DNA reads as TGTGCCAGTCGCCTTAGGGGGGGTTTTGCGGGGATAAACACCATATATTTT. Translation gives CASRLRGGFAGINTIYF. Filled out from reference TRBV7-2 and TRBJ1-3, the complete variable domain reads GAGVSQSPSNKVTEKGKDVELRCDPISGHTALYWYRQSLGQGLEFLIYFQGNSAPDKSGLPSDRFSAERTGGSVSTLTIQRTQQEDSAVYLCASRLRGGFAGINTIYFGEGSWLTVV.

The chain combines TRBV30 with TRBJ2-1; D might be TRBD2 (5 bases). Trimming shortened V by 0 bases and J by 6 bases, and 21 bases separated the two germline ends. The CDR3 extends over 17 amino acids. Germline values: CDR1 GTSNPN, CDR2 SVGIG (reference sequence). The CDR3 DNA reads TGTGCCTGGAGTGTAGAGACGGGGATAGCAGGTCGCAATGAGCAGTTCTTC. Its protein is CAWSVETGIAGRNEQFF.

This clone was detected ten times or more. The rearrangement joins TRBV30 to TRBJ1-5; no firm D call. CDR1 and CDR2 (germline): GTSNPN, SVGIG (reference sequence). The CDR3 runs 13 residues. Trimming took 2 bases from V and 6 from J, leaving 11 bases between them. The CDR3 DNA reads as TGTGCCTGGAGTAGGAGTACGGGTCAGCCCCAGCATTTT. Translating gives CAWSRSTGQPQHF.

In its sample, this clone was seen many times. The rearrangement links TRBV7-2 to TRBJ2-3; 8 bases align to TRBD1. The CDR3 extends over 15 amino acids. The V gene's germline CDR1 is SGHTA and CDR2 FQGNSA. Germline trimming cut 8 bases from V and 4 bases from J; bases unmatched to any gene: 11. The CDR3 protein is CASLKGTGWSDTQYF. CDR3 nucleotides: TGTGCCAGCTTGAAAGGGACAGGATGGTCAGATACGCAGTATTTT.

There are many counts of this clone. The chain carries TRBV2 and TRBJ1-2, with 11 positions matching TRBD1. The CDR3 is made up of 14 amino acids. Germline loops: CDR1 SNHLY, CDR2 FYNNEI. Trimming took 5 bases from V and 2 from J; bases not matched to a gene: 1. In DNA, the CDR3 is TGTGCCAGCAGTCGGGACAGGGGGAACTATGGCTACACCTTC. Translation: CASSRDRGNYGYTF.

This clone is labeled medium-sized. The V and J genes are TRBV2 and TRBJ1-4, with TRBD1 as a possible D gene (6 bases). In germline, CDR1 is SNHLY, CDR2 FYNNEI. V lost 7 bases and J lost 0, with 12 bases in between. The CDR3 runs to 15 residues. Here the CDR3 reads CASTRDTSTNEKLFF. For the CDR3, the DNA is TGTGCCAGCACGAGGGACACTTCAACTAATGAAAAACTGTTTTTT.

The table lists this clone with many counts. The chain couples TRBV7-7 to TRBJ2-3; the match to TRBD2 covers 9 bases. After removal of 5 bases from V and 2 bases from J, the junction contained 8 bases not matched to a gene. The CDR3 has 16 amino acids. Per the germline V gene, CDR1 is SSHAT and CDR2 is FNYEAQ (reference sequence). The CDR3 nucleotides read TGTGCCAGCAGCCCAGGAGCTAGCGGGGACACAGATACGCAGTATTTT. It codes for CASSPGASGDTDTQYF.

The sample holds many counts of this clone. The chain combines TRBV7-3 with TRBJ1-1; 8 bases agree with TRBD1. This CDR3 is built from 14 residues. V lost 6 bases to trimming and J lost 5 bases; unmatched junction nucleotides: 8. Germline V gene sequence: CDR1 SGHTA, CDR2 FQGTGA. The CDR3 DNA is TGTGCCAGCAGTCCAACAGGGGGTGTGACTGAAGCTTTCTTT. This translates into CASSPTGGVTEAFF.

In this sample, this clone turned up many times. V is TRBV18 and J is TRBJ2-5; D may be TRBD1 (6 bases). In germline, CDR1 is KGHSH, CDR2 LQKENI. The CDR3 sequence is 15 residues long. V lost 5 bases and J 5 bases, leaving 18 bases between the germline ends. The CDR3 DNA sequence: TGTGCCAGCTCAGACCCCTTTACAGGGCGCGAGACCCAGTACTTC. Translation: CASSDPFTGRETQYF.

This clone was recorded many times. As DNA, the CDR3 is TGTGCCACTCCAAGGGTAGCGACGAACACCGGGGAGCTGTTTTTT. Protein sequence: CATPRVATNTGELFF. The rearrangement uses TRBV19 and TRBJ2-2; weak D call: TRBD2 (5 bases). V was clipped by 10 bases and J by 0 bases, with 15 bases between them. CDR1 is LNHDA and CDR2 is SQIVND in the germline V gene (reference sequence). The CDR3 extends over 15 amino acids.

This clone was seen many times. The gene calls are TRBV2 and TRBJ2-1; 13 nucleotides match TRBD2. Trimming at V came to 6 bases and at J to 8 bases, leaving 10 bases not matched to a gene. The CDR3 totals 16 residues. CDR1 and CDR2 from the germline V gene are SNHLY and FYNNEI. The CDR3 bases are TGTGCCAGCAGGGGGACTAGCGGGGCGGCTTACTATGAGCAGTTCTTC. Its translation is CASRGTSGAAYYEQFF. Full variable domain (missing parts from reference TRBV2 and TRBJ2-1): EPEVTQTPSHQVTQMGQEVILRCVPISNHLYFYWYRQILGQKVEFLVSFYNNEISEKSEIFDDQFSVERPDGSNFTLKIRSTKLEDSAMYFCASRGTSGAAYYEQFFGPGTRLTVL.